This is a list of T cell receptor beta chains from one sample in a study of shared clonotypes between healthy human individuals. Sequencing was performed with immunoSEQ multiplex PCR; in TCRdb, only in-frame clones are kept and a portion is missing. Of under 650,000 clones in the sample, roughly 95% were seen once. Input material: naive CD4+ T cells sorted from blood. The receptors come from a woman aged 25 to 45 in good health. CDR3s include the opening cysteine and the closing phenylalanine or tryptophan. D genes are given only for firm matches. Clone size is stated in some rows and not others, as once, few, many or a class when expanded.

D gene	J gene	V gene	clone size	CDR3 protein	CDR3 DNA
TRBD1	TRBJ1-3	TRBV6-1	-	CASSEGQGVYTIYF	TGTGCCAGCAGTGAGGGACAGGGAGTCTACACCATATATTTT
-	TRBJ1-1	TRBV18	once	CASSPLDSGGTEAFF	TGTGCCAGCTCACCCCTCGACAGTGGGGGCACTGAAGCTTTCTTT
-	TRBJ2-7	TRBV28	-	CASSLQGGISLEYF	TGTGCCAGCAGTTTACAGGGGGGTATTTCGCTGGAGTACTTC
TRBD2	TRBJ2-3	TRBV29-1	-	CSVGLAGGPVTDTQYF	TGCAGCGTGGGACTAGCGGGAGGGCCCGTCACAGATACGCAGTATTTT
TRBD1	TRBJ2-7	TRBV5-4	-	CASSLYGPGGYEQYF	TGTGCCAGCAGCTTGTATGGTCCAGGGGGCTACGAGCAGTACTTC
-	TRBJ1-1	TRBV14	-	CASSRHTGEAFF	TGTGCCAGCAGCCGACACACAGGGGAAGCTTTCTTT
-	TRBJ2-7	TRBV13	-	CASSLVGSGNSYEQYF	TGTGCCAGCAGCTTAGTCGGTAGCGGAAACTCCTACGAGCAGTACTTC
-	TRBJ2-5	TRBV28	-	CASSPNVVGETQYF	TGTGCCAGCAGTCCTAATGTAGTTGGGGAGACCCAGTACTTC
TRBD2	TRBJ2-7	TRBV28	-	CASSENGGGSAYEQYF	TGTGCCAGCAGTGAAAACGGGGGGGGCAGTGCCTACGAGCAGTACTTC
TRBD2	TRBJ2-7	TRBV4-2	-	CASSSRTSGRIEQYF	TGTGCCAGCAGCTCGCGGACTAGCGGGAGGATCGAGCAGTACTTC
-	TRBJ2-1	TRBV18	-	CASSGGTGVPNEQFF	TGTGCCAGCTCGGGGGGTACAGGGGTGCCCAATGAGCAGTTCTTC
TRBD2	TRBJ2-1	TRBV5-1	-	CASSDLAGWVNEQFF	TGCGCCAGTTCAGATCTAGCGGGATGGGTGAATGAGCAGTTCTTC
-	TRBJ2-5	TRBV5-4	-	CASSRGGGGETQYF	TGTGCCAGCAGCAGGGGTGGTGGGGGAGAGACCCAGTACTTC
-	TRBJ1-1	TRBV6-1	-	CASMRSMNTEAFF	TGTGCCAGCATGCGGAGCATGAACACTGAAGCTTTCTTT
-	TRBJ2-1	TRBV29-1	-	CSVEEAGDEQFF	TGCAGCGTCGAAGAGGCCGGGGATGAGCAGTTCTTC
-	TRBJ2-7	TRBV6-5	-	CASSYEANYEQYF	TGTGCCAGCAGTTACGAGGCAAATTACGAGCAGTACTTC
-	TRBJ1-4	TRBV20-1	once	CSARTYEKLFF	TGCAGTGCCCGGACATATGAAAAACTGTTTTTT
-	TRBJ2-4	TRBV2	-	CASSSRDADIQYF	TGTGCCAGCAGTTCCCGGGACGCTGACATTCAGTACTTC
TRBD1	TRBJ1-5	TRBV19	-	CASSILDRGLAQPQHF	TGTGCCAGTAGTATTCTGGACAGGGGGCTAGCTCAGCCCCAGCATTTT
-	TRBJ1-5	TRBV4-2	-	CASSRDSYGQPQHF	TGTGCCAGCAGCCGAGACAGCTACGGTCAGCCCCAGCATTTT
-	TRBJ1-4	TRBV27	-	CASSLSRLSTNEKLFF	TGTGCCAGCAGTTTATCCCGGCTCTCAACTAATGAAAAACTGTTTTTT
-	TRBJ2-5	TRBV11-3	-	CASSLGLAYETQYF	TGTGCCAGCAGCTTAGGGCTAGCGTACGAGACCCAGTACTTC
TRBD2	TRBJ2-2	TRBV2	-	CASTPMGLAATGELFF	TGTGCCAGCACTCCCATGGGACTAGCAGCTACCGGGGAGCTGTTTTTT
-	TRBJ2-1	TRBV7-3	-	CASSLTSQDVRFF	TGTGCCAGCAGCTTAACGTCACAGGATGTTCGGTTCTTC
-	TRBJ2-4	TRBV5-5	once	CASSVPGNTKNIQYF	TGTGCCAGCAGCGTCCCAGGGAATACCAAAAACATTCAGTACTTC
-	TRBJ1-2	TRBV6-5	-	CASSYSSGGGYTF	TGTGCCAGCAGTTACTCCTCCGGGGGTGGCTACACCTTC
TRBD1	TRBJ2-1	TRBV7-6	-	CASSFSPGGARYNEQFF	TGTGCCAGCAGCTTTTCCCCAGGGGGCGCCCGATACAATGAGCAGTTCTTC
-	TRBJ1-1	TRBV5-1	-	CASSLWPNHPEAFF	TGCGCCAGCAGCTTGTGGCCAAATCATCCTGAAGCTTTCTTT
-	TRBJ1-5	TRBV6-5	few	CASSSGAGLDQPQHF	TGTGCCAGCAGTTCGGGGGCGGGGCTCGATCAGCCCCAGCATTTT
TRBD2	TRBJ2-1	TRBV4-1	-	CASSQPLAGALRNEQFF	TGCGCCAGCAGCCAGCCTCTGGCGGGAGCTCTTCGAAATGAGCAGTTCTTC
-	TRBJ1-1	TRBV28	-	CASTEGTFIVNTEAFF	TGTGCCAGCACCGAGGGGACTTTTATAGTGAACACTGAAGCTTTCTTT
TRBD1	TRBJ1-1	TRBV30	-	CAWSGQGGTEAFF	TGTGCCTGGAGCGGACAGGGGGGAACTGAAGCTTTCTTT
-	TRBJ2-6	TRBV7-9	-	CASSRTGQSSGANVLTF	TGTGCCAGCAGCCGCACGGGACAAAGCTCTGGGGCCAACGTCCTGACTTTC
-	TRBJ2-5	TRBV13	once	CASHRGESETQYF	TGTGCCAGCCATCGAGGGGAATCAGAGACCCAGTACTTC
-	TRBJ1-6	TRBV7-2	-	CASSPGRSNSPLHF	TGTGCCAGCAGCCCGGGACGGAGTAATTCACCCCTCCACTTT
-	TRBJ2-7	TRBV28	-	CASSLLYEQYF	TGTGCCAGCAGTTTGCTTTACGAGCAGTACTTC
-	TRBJ2-1	TRBV7-9	-	CASSRPRNPKPHEQFF	TGTGCCAGCAGCCGACCTAGGAACCCAAAACCTCATGAGCAGTTCTTC
-	TRBJ2-7	TRBV27	-	CASSFGGEYSYEQYF	TGTGCCAGCAGTTTCGGCGGGGAGTACTCCTACGAGCAGTACTTC
TRBD2	TRBJ2-7	TRBV6-1	-	CASSEAPRTSGYEQYF	TGTGCCAGCAGTGAAGCACCCCGGACTAGCGGCTACGAGCAGTACTTC
-	TRBJ1-5	TRBV19	once	CASSILTGRNQPQHF	TGTGCCAGTAGTATCTTAACAGGGAGGAATCAGCCCCAGCATTTT
-	TRBJ1-1	TRBV28	-	CASSFVITEAFF	TGTGCCAGCAGTTTCGTGATTACTGAAGCTTTCTTT
TRBD1	TRBJ2-5	TRBV28	-	CASSPGQGLETQYF	TGTGCCAGCAGCCCGGGACAGGGTCTTGAGACCCAGTACTTC
TRBD1	TRBJ2-5	TRBV11-2	-	CASSPGQAGRQYF	TGTGCCAGCAGCCCCGGACAGGCTGGTAGGCAGTACTTC
-	TRBJ1-2	TRBV6-6	-	CASSYDGYGYTF	TGTGCCAGCAGTTACGATGGCTATGGCTACACCTTC
TRBD2	TRBJ2-1	TRBV15	once	CATRLAGGYNEQFF	TGTGCCACCAGACTAGCGGGAGGGTACAATGAGCAGTTCTTC
-	TRBJ1-4	TRBV4-1	-	CASSPRWATNEKLFF	TGCGCCAGCAGCCCACGGTGGGCAACTAATGAAAAACTGTTTTTT
-	TRBJ1-1	TRBV5-5	-	CASSSTPGDTEAFF	TGTGCCAGCAGCTCAACCCCAGGGGACACTGAAGCTTTCTTT
-	TRBJ2-7	TRBV11-1	-	CASSLGSGSDYEQYF	TGTGCCAGCAGCTTAGGTTCCGGATCGGACTACGAGCAGTACTTC
-	TRBJ2-1	TRBV30	-	CAWSVRLDNEQFF	TGTGCCTGGAGTGTACGACTAGATAATGAGCAGTTCTTC
-	TRBJ2-1	TRBV11-1	-	CASSLFGYYNEQFF	TGTGCCAGCAGCTTATTCGGATATTACAATGAGCAGTTCTTC